What follows are 20 T cell receptor beta chains derived from one specimen sequenced in a study of monozygotic twins with inflammatory bowel disease. TCRdb reprocessed the 5' RACE reads and stores each CDR3 protein as one record, lacking DNA. The sample has fewer than 550,000 distinct CDR3 sequences. The specimen was blood. All receptors derive from a human donor with ulcerative colitis or Crohn's disease, or a healthy co-twin of an affected twin (not recorded which).

V gene TRBV6-1 combines with J gene TRBJ1-1; TCRdb indicates TRBD1, and absent DNA this call remains unverified. Per germline, CDR1 MNHNS and CDR2 SASEGT. CDR3 size: 14 residues. The CDR3 protein is CASHRGGRSTEAFF.

The rearrangement uses TRBV6-1 and TRBJ2-3; the D gene TCRdb calls, TRBD2, cannot be checked with no DNA. The V gene's germline CDR1 is MNHNS and CDR2 SASEGT. This CDR3 has 16 residues. CDR3 in amino acids: CASSEVSGANTDTQYF.

J is TRBJ2-4 and V is TRBV10-1; the D call of TRBD1 rests on TCRdb alone, since no DNA is present to check it. CDR1 WNHNN and CDR2 SYGVQD come from the germline V gene (reference sequence). The CDR3 consists of 14 residues. CDR3 region: CASSARQGGGIQYF.

V gene TRBV5-4 combines with J gene TRBJ2-3; TCRdb names TRBD1, which stays unverified in the absence of DNA. The CDR3 covers 18 residues. Germline V gives CDR1 SGHNT, CDR2 YYREEE (reference sequence). The CDR3 is CASSLAGRLGISTDTQYF.

The chain joins TRBV18 to TRBJ2-7; without DNA, the TCRdb call of TRBD2 cannot be checked. CDR3 size: 14 residues. Germline CDR1 and CDR2: KGHSH and LQKENI. CDR3 region: CASSPGGMFREQYF.

The chain joins TRBV7-9 to TRBJ1-3; TCRdb picks TRBD1, but there is no DNA to check that call. This CDR3 is 14 amino acids long. Germline values: CDR1 SEHNR, CDR2 FQNEAQ (reference sequence). The CDR3 loop reads CASSSSGTGNTIYF.

The chain joins TRBV10-3 to TRBJ1-2; TCRdb picks TRBD1, but there is no DNA to check that call. The CDR3 extends over 16 amino acids. CDR1 and CDR2 (germline): ENHRY, SYGVKD. The CDR3 sequence: CAISEYRDSDTDGYTF.

This rearrangement joins TRBV3-1 to TRBJ2-1; the TCRdb D gene call, TRBD1, has no DNA to confirm it. The CDR3 extends over 15 amino acids. The germline V gene has CDR1 LGHDT and CDR2 YNNKEL (reference sequence). CDR3 sequence reads: CASSPMGGVGNEQFF.

The chain has TRBV5-1 and TRBJ2-2; TCRdb indicates TRBD1, and absent DNA this call remains unverified. Germline assignment: CDR1 SGHRS and CDR2 YFSETQ. This CDR3 contains 15 residues. The CDR3: CASSLGQGSSGELFF. Supplemented by reference TRBV5-1 and TRBJ2-2, the full variable domain reads KAGVTQTPRYLIKTRGQQVTLSCSPISGHRSVSWYQQTPGQGLQFLFEYFSETQRNKGNFPGRFSGRQFSNSRSEMNVSTLELGDSALYLCASSLGQGSSGELFFGEGSRLTVL.

V is TRBV6-2 or TRBV6-3 and J is TRBJ1-3. The CDR3 is 16 amino acids. The germline V gene encodes CDR1 MNHEY and CDR2 SVGEGT. This CDR3 is CASSTVGAIAGNTIYF.

The V and J genes are TRBV11-2 and TRBJ1-4. The germline CDR1 and CDR2 sequences are SGHAT and FQNNGV. CDR3 length: 12 residues. The CDR3 sequence is CASSLRRDKLFF.

V is TRBV5-1 and J is TRBJ2-1. Germline V gives CDR1 SGHRS, CDR2 YFSETQ. This CDR3 has 14 residues. The CDR3 sequence is CASSLELPRDEQFF.

This chain joins TRBV7-2 and TRBJ1-2; with no DNA, the TCRdb D assignment of TRBD1 cannot be verified. CDR3 size: 15 residues. Germline values: CDR1 SGHTA, CDR2 FQGNSA. The CDR3: CASSPGDGFNYGYTF.

The chain is built from TRBV12-3 or TRBV12-4 and TRBJ1-1. This CDR3 spans 12 amino acids. The CDR3 protein is CASSLGTPEAFF.

CDR3 residues: CASTKPRGPETQYF. This rearrangement joins TRBV28 to TRBJ2-5; TCRdb reports TRBD1, a call that lacks DNA to check it against. Germline assignment: CDR1 MDHEN and CDR2 SYDVKM. The CDR3 spans 14 residues.

The chain recombines TRBV5-4 with TRBJ1-6. The CDR3 runs to 16 residues. Germline V gives CDR1 SGHNT, CDR2 YYREEE (reference sequence). CDR3 in amino acids: CASSPRAPSEDSPLHF.

The chain has TRBV6-1 and TRBJ1-6. This CDR3 contains 12 residues. Germline CDR1 is MNHNS and CDR2 is SASEGT. The chain's CDR3 is CASSEGGSPLHF.

The V and J genes are TRBV5-6 and TRBJ1-1. The germline V gene has CDR1 SGHDT and CDR2 YYEEEE. The CDR3 loop spans 14 amino acids. The CDR3 sequence: CASSLGSINTEAFF.

Here the CDR3 reads CASSSLRDTRSGNTIYF. The J gene is TRBJ1-3, the V gene TRBV7-9; lacking DNA, the TRBD1 call made by TCRdb goes unchecked. Germline values: CDR1 SEHNR, CDR2 FQNEAQ (reference sequence). This CDR3 comprises 17 residues.

This CDR3 is CASSNTRDYQYEQYF. The chain couples TRBV19 to TRBJ2-7; TCRdb names TRBD2, which stays unverified in the absence of DNA. This CDR3 is 15 amino acids long. In germline, CDR1 is LNHDA, CDR2 SQIVND (reference sequence).